This is a list of T cell receptor beta chains from one sample in a study of cytomegalovirus exposure and HLA in healthy donors. Sequenced by immunoSEQ multiplex PCR; TCRdb stores in-frame clones only, minus some. Of some 140,000 clones in the sample, 73% were seen once. The sequenced sample consisted of PBMCs. These receptors all stem from a middle-aged woman in good health and CMV-seronegative. Each CDR3 is given with its conserved first and last residue. A D gene is named only where the DNA matches it firmly. A clone size is listed for some rows: how often the clone was seen (once, few, many), or a class if it is expanded.

abundance	d_gene	v_gene	j_gene	CDR3nt	CDR3aa
NA	NA	TRBV12-5	TRBJ2-5	TGTGCTAGTGGCGGGGGAGGAGAGACCCAGTACTTC	CASGGGGETQYF
once	NA	TRBV19	TRBJ1-6	TGTGCCAGCCTGGACAGCCATAATTCACCCCTCCACTTT	CASLDSHNSPLHF
NA	TRBD1	TRBV6-5	TRBJ1-5	TGTGCCAGCAGACCCGAGCGACAGGGGACGCAGCCCCAGCATTTT	CASRPERQGTQPQHF
NA	NA	TRBV15	TRBJ2-3	TGTGCCACCAGCAGAGATTACTGGGGCCCTAGCACAGATACGCAGTATTTT	CATSRDYWGPSTDTQYF
NA	TRBD1	TRBV5-4	TRBJ2-1	TGTGCCTTCCAAGCGGGACAGGGTCAGAATGAGCAGTTCTTC	CAFQAGQGQNEQFF
NA	NA	TRBV27	TRBJ2-1	TGTGCCAGCGCCTCCAGGGAAGATGAGCAGTTCTTC	CASASREDEQFF
NA	NA	TRBV4-1	TRBJ2-6	TGCGCCAGCAGCCAAGTAAAGGGAGGCGTCCTGACTTTC	CASSQVKGGVLTF
NA	TRBD1	TRBV19	TRBJ1-5	TGTGCCAGTAGGGAGACAGGGGAATTTAGCCAGCCCCAGCATTTT	CASRETGEFSQPQHF
NA	NA	TRBV6-1	TRBJ1-2	TGTGCCAGCGGCCCCGGGGGGGAGGGATTGTATGGCTACACCTTC	CASGPGGEGLYGYTF
NA	NA	TRBV27	TRBJ2-6	TGTGCCAGCAGCCAGAAGGGGATAAGACGGGGGGCCAACGTCCTGACTTTC	CASSQKGIRRGANVLTF
NA	NA	TRBV7-2	TRBJ1-2	TGTGCCAGCAGCACCGACTCAGGGGACTATGGCTACACCTTC	CASSTDSGDYGYTF
once	NA	TRBV2	TRBJ2-5	TGTGCCAGCAGTGAAAGGGATTTGGGGCCGTGTCCGTACTTC	CASSERDLGPCPYF
NA	TRBD1	TRBV5-1	TRBJ2-5	TGCGCCAGCAGCTTGGGGGACAGGCCCTGGCAAGAGACCCAGTACTTC	CASSLGDRPWQETQYF
NA	NA	TRBV5-4	TRBJ1-1	TGTGCCAGCAGCTTGCGGGGTAGAGTCACTGAAGCTTTCTTT	CASSLRGRVTEAFF
NA	NA	TRBV29-1	TRBJ1-2	TGCAGCGTTGAAGATGGGGAGGGACACCTCTATGGCTACACCTTC	CSVEDGEGHLYGYTF
few	NA	TRBV5-6	TRBJ1-3	TGTGCCAGCACCCGAGGCGTCAACTCTGGAAACACCATATATTTT	CASTRGVNSGNTIYF
NA	NA	TRBV28	TRBJ2-6	TGTGCCAGCAGTTTAAACAGAGTCCTGACTTTC	CASSLNRVLTF
NA	NA	TRBV19	TRBJ2-5	TGTGCCAGTAGTAGCAGGGTTGAAGAGACCCAGTACTTC	CASSSRVEETQYF
NA	NA	TRBV18	TRBJ1-5	TGTGCCAGCTCACCACAGCAGGGCGTTCAGCCCCAGCATTTT	CASSPQQGVQPQHF
NA	TRBD1	TRBV7-2	TRBJ1-1	TGTGCCAGCAGCTCCAGACAGGGGCACACTGAAGCTTTCTTT	CASSSRQGHTEAFF
NA	TRBD2	TRBV13	TRBJ2-5	TGTGCCAGCGCGGGGGGGATCCAAGAGACCCAGTACTTC	CASAGGIQETQYF
NA	TRBD1	TRBV28	TRBJ1-5	TGTGCCAGCAACGAACAGGGGGTGAGCAATCAGCCCCAGCATTTT	CASNEQGVSNQPQHF
once	NA	TRBV7-9	TRBJ2-5	TGTGCCAGCAGCTACCAACAGGGGGGGGTGGAGACCCAGTACTTC	CASSYQQGGVETQYF
NA	NA	TRBV10-3	TRBJ1-5	TGTGCCATCAGTGGACTACAGGGAAATCAGCCCCAGCATTTT	CAISGLQGNQPQHF
NA	TRBD1	TRBV7-9	TRBJ1-2	TGTGCCAGCAGCTTAGCTAGGACAGGGGACTATGGCTACACCTTC	CASSLARTGDYGYTF
NA	TRBD2	TRBV9	TRBJ2-2	TGTGCCAGCAGCATAACTAGCGGCCCCACCGGGGAGCTGTTTTTT	CASSITSGPTGELFF
NA	NA	TRBV5-1	TRBJ2-5	TGCGCCAGCAGCTTGAGAACCGGCCAAGAGACCCAGTACTTC	CASSLRTGQETQYF
few	TRBD1	TRBV7-8	TRBJ2-3	TGTGCCAGCAGCTTAACGACGGACAGGAGGAGCACAGATACGCAGTATTTT	CASSLTTDRRSTDTQYF
NA	TRBD1	TRBV10-3	TRBJ1-2	TGTGCCATCAGTGATCAGGGGGGTCCTAGAGGCTACACCTTC	CAISDQGGPRGYTF
NA	NA	TRBV4-1	TRBJ2-3	TGCGCCAGCAACAACGGACTCACAGATACGCAGTATTTT	CASNNGLTDTQYF
once	NA	TRBV7-3	TRBJ1-2	TGTGCCAGCAGCCAATTCACAGGCCCCGCTAACTATGGCTACACCTTC	CASSQFTGPANYGYTF
NA	NA	TRBV19	TRBJ1-4	TGTGCCAGTAGTATATTAGGACAGCTTAATGAAAAACTGTTTTTT	CASSILGQLNEKLFF
NA	NA	TRBV10-3	TRBJ2-3	TGTGCCATCAGTGTAGGACTCCGCACAGATACGCAGTATTTT	CAISVGLRTDTQYF
NA	NA	TRBV27	TRBJ1-2	TGTGCCAGCAGTTTATCGTCTTACAATCCCGATGGCTACACCTTC	CASSLSSYNPDGYTF
NA	NA	TRBV2	TRBJ2-5	TGTGCCAGCAGTGAACTGCGGGGGACCCAGTACTTC	CASSELRGTQYF
NA	NA	TRBV27	TRBJ2-7	TGTGCCAGCCGGAAGAGGAGGGACAGCTCCTACGAGCAGTACTTC	CASRKRRDSSYEQYF
NA	NA	TRBV6-6	TRBJ2-1	TGTGCCAGCAGTTACTCGGGGGGGCCCAATGAGCAGTTCTTC	CASSYSGGPNEQFF
NA	NA	TRBV4-1	TRBJ2-5	TGCGCCAGCAGCCAAGGAGTCACGGGCAGGGCGGCGGAGACCCAGTACTTC	CASSQGVTGRAAETQYF
NA	TRBD2	TRBV5-1	TRBJ2-3	TGCGCCAGCAGCTTGGCTGCGGGGGGATACACAGATACGCAGTATTTT	CASSLAAGGYTDTQYF
NA	NA	TRBV7-9	TRBJ2-2	TGTGCCAGCAGCTTAGCCTTGAACACCGGGGAGCTGTTTTTT	CASSLALNTGELFF
NA	TRBD1	TRBV19	TRBJ1-2	TGTGCCAGTAGTATAGCCGCGACAGGGTTTTATGGCTACACCTTC	CASSIAATGFYGYTF
few	NA	TRBV2	TRBJ1-2	TGTGCCACCCAAGGACAGCTGGGTTATGGCTACACCTTC	CATQGQLGYGYTF
NA	NA	TRBV18	TRBJ1-3	TGTGCCAGCTCACGCGAGGCCGGAAACACCATATATTTT	CASSREAGNTIYF
NA	NA	TRBV2	TRBJ1-2	TGTGCCTATAAGAGGGACACTAACTATGGCTACACCTTC	CAYKRDTNYGYTF
NA	NA	TRBV29-1	TRBJ2-7	TGCAACGTTGAGGGAGGTTACGAGCAGTACTTC	CNVEGGYEQYF
few	NA	TRBV2	TRBJ2-7	TGTGCCAGCAGTGAAGAGGCGGGCCCCAACGAGCAGTACTTC	CASSEEAGPNEQYF
NA	NA	TRBV7-8	TRBJ1-6	TGTGCCAGCAGCTTAAACTCTAACAATTCACCCCTCCACTTT	CASSLNSNNSPLHF
NA	NA	TRBV9	TRBJ2-3	TGTGCCAGCAGCGCCGCCCCCCACGGGGCGCAGTATTTT	CASSAAPHGAQYF
NA	TRBD1	TRBV5-5	TRBJ1-5	TGTGCCAGCAGCTTAACAGGGGGCCTCAATCAGCCCCAGCATTTT	CASSLTGGLNQPQHF
few	TRBD1	TRBV14	TRBJ2-5	TGTGCCAGCAGCCCGGACAGGGGGCGAGAGACCCAGTACTTC	CASSPDRGRETQYF
once	NA	TRBV28	TRBJ1-5	TGTGCCAGCAGTCTCCCCCAGGGTCGTCGTCAGCCCCAGCATTTT	CASSLPQGRRQPQHF
once	NA	TRBV7-6	TRBJ2-3	TGTGCCAGCAGCTTGAGAAGGCCCGGACAGAGCACAGATACGCAGTATTTT	CASSLRRPGQSTDTQYF
few	TRBD2	TRBV5-1	TRBJ2-5	TGCGCCAGCAGCGTGGGACTAGCGGGGTCGGAGACCCAGTACTTC	CASSVGLAGSETQYF
NA	NA	TRBV7-9	TRBJ2-2	TGTGCCAGCAGCTTACCCGGAGGCGGGGAGCTGTTTTTT	CASSLPGGGELFF
NA	NA	TRBV14	TRBJ2-1	TGTGCCAGCAGCCCGCTAGCGGGGGACAGGGCTCGGGAGCAGTTCTTC	CASSPLAGDRAREQFF